The 13 T cell receptor beta chains listed next were all sequenced from one sample in a study of T cell repertoires in cytomegalovirus infection. TCRdb redid the calling of the reads with MiXCR, one entry per CDR3 protein. The sample lists about 320,000 distinct CDR3 sequences, around 9.5% seen once, with approximately 4.7% in the top ten. Sequenced: PBMCs. Every receptor here comes from a human donor in good health (CMV status not recorded). Some clones in this sample may be carry-over from other donors' samples.

There are a few counts of this clonotype. This chain connects TRBV28 to TRBJ1-1; 7 bases align to TRBD1. The J segment lost 4 bases and the V segment lost 7 bases, leaving 9 bases of the junction unmatched. The CDR3 is made up of 14 amino acids. Germline CDR1 reads MDHEN; CDR2 reads SYDVKM. CDR3 sequence (DNA): TGTGCCAGCAAAACCGGACAGGCTGGCACTGAAGCTTTCTTT. This encodes CASKTGQAGTEAFF.

This sequence joins TRBV7-2 and TRBJ1-2; tentatively, D is TRBD1 (5 bases). Germline CDR1 is SGHTA and CDR2 is FQGNSA. The germline V and J ends were trimmed by 6 bases and 4 bases, with 18 bases remaining between them. The length of the CDR3 is 15 residues. The DNA for the CDR3 is TGTGCCAGCAGTTACTCCGGGGGGGGATCCTATGGCTACACCTTC. Amino acids: CASSYSGGGSYGYTF.

The V and J genes are TRBV28 and TRBJ2-6; D is unclear. The CDR3 is 12 residues long. V was clipped by 8 bases and J by 0 bases, with 2 bases between them. Germline V gene sequence: CDR1 MDHEN, CDR2 SYDVKM. In nucleotides, the CDR3 is TGTGCCAGCCACTCTGGGGCCAACGTCCTGACTTTC. Residues: CASHSGANVLTF.

At least ten counts were recorded for this clonotype. The V call is TRBV7-2, the J call TRBJ2-7; a weak D match, TRBD2 (6 bases). The CDR3 consists of 13 residues. The germline V and J ends were trimmed by 4 bases and 6 bases, with 13 bases remaining between them. Germline V CDR1 and CDR2: SGHTA, FQGNSA. CDR3 in amino acids: CASSSRGEAEQYF. Written as DNA, the CDR3 is TGTGCCAGCAGCTCCCGCGGGGAGGCCGAGCAGTACTTC. Drawing the rest from reference TRBV7-2 and TRBJ2-7, the complete variable domain is GAGVSQSPSNKVTEKGKDVELRCDPISGHTALYWYRQSLGQGLEFLIYFQGNSAPDKSGLPSDRFSAERTGGSVSTLTIQRTQQEDSAVYLCASSSRGEAEQYFGPGTRLTVT.

This clonotype was recorded a few times. The chain employs TRBV30 and TRBJ1-5, with D perhaps TRBD1 (6 bases). The CDR3 is 14 residues long. Per germline, CDR1 GTSNPN and CDR2 SVGIG (reference sequence). Deletions cut 0 bases from V and 6 bases from J, with 12 bases between. The CDR3 region has the DNA TGTGCCTGGAGTGTACAGGGAGGAAGTCAGCCCCAGCATTTT. Protein sequence: CAWSVQGGSQPQHF.

This clonotype has more than one count but fewer than ten. The rearrangement links TRBV6-6 to TRBJ1-1, with 8 bases fitting TRBD1. J gave up 4 bases and V 0 bases, and 13 bases lay outside the gene matches. CDR1 MNHNY and CDR2 SVGAGI come from the germline V gene (reference sequence). This CDR3 is 18 amino acids long. The CDR3 coding sequence is TGTGCCAGCAGTTACTCCGGGCGGGCGACAGGGGTGGCCACTGAAGCTTTCTTT. Translation gives CASSYSGRATGVATEAFF.

This clonotype turned up a few times. This chain joins TRBV7-4 and TRBJ2-3; TRBD1 matches 7 bases. Germline assignment: CDR1 SGHVT and CDR2 SQSDAQ. V was clipped by 5 bases and J by 5 bases; unmatched bases: 7. This CDR3 has 14 residues. The CDR3 here is CASSEQGQGDTQYF. The DNA for the CDR3 is TGTGCCAGCAGCGAACAGGGGCAGGGAGATACGCAGTATTTT.

Only a few counts were recorded for this clonotype. The chain joins TRBV7-8 to TRBJ1-1, with a weak D call TRBD1 (5 bases). Per germline, CDR1 SGHVS and CDR2 FQNEAQ. The V end was cut by 4 bases, the J end by 5 bases, with 11 bases between. The CDR3 sequence is 13 residues long. This CDR3 is CASSWGGGTEAFF. The DNA for the CDR3 is TGTGCCAGCAGCTGGGGGGGAGGGACTGAAGCTTTCTTT.

This clonotype has a count of ten or more. The chain uses TRBV20-1 and TRBJ2-1; 8 bases align to TRBD2. The CDR3 runs 18 residues. Per germline, CDR1 DFQATT and CDR2 SNEGSKA (reference sequence). V shed 4 bases, J shed 4 bases, and the junction held 18 bases outside the gene matches. The CDR3 here is CSAKRGTIGRATYNEQFF. CDR3 nucleotide sequence: TGCAGTGCTAAAAGAGGGACTATCGGGAGGGCCACATACAATGAGCAGTTCTTC.

This clonotype was counted a single time. This chain uses TRBV20-1 with TRBJ1-2; unclear D gene. Looked up from germline, CDR1 is DFQATT and CDR2 is SNEGSKA (reference sequence). The CDR3 consists of 8 residues. V shed 7 bases and J shed 4 bases, with 1 base lying between them. CDR3 protein: CSVYGYTF. In DNA, the CDR3 is TGCAGTGTCTATGGCTACACCTTC.

The chain uses TRBV12-5 and TRBJ2-7; 13 bases agree with TRBD2. V gave up 1 base and J gave up 4 bases; unmatched junction bases: 1. Germline V gives CDR1 LGHNT, CDR2 FRNRAP. The CDR3 sequence is 15 residues long. CDR3 residues: CASGLGTSGRYEQYF. The CDR3, as DNA: TGTGCTAGTGGTTTGGGGACTAGCGGGAGATACGAGCAGTACTTC. Together with reference TRBV12-5 and TRBJ2-7, the CDR3 gives the full variable domain: DARVTQTPRHKVTEMGQEVTMRCQPILGHNTVFWYRQTMMQGLELLAYFRNRAPLDDSGMPKDRFSAEMPDATLATLKIQPSEPRDSAVYFCASGLGTSGRYEQYFGPGTRLTVT.

Only a few counts were recorded for this clonotype. The chain is built from TRBV4-3 and TRBJ1-1; 8 bases agree with TRBD1. CDR1 is LGHNA, CDR2 YSLEER, per germline. This CDR3 contains 13 residues. V gave up 2 bases and J gave up 7 bases; unmatched junction bases: 3. CDR3: CASSQQGAGEAFF. For the CDR3, the DNA is TGCGCCAGCAGCCAACAGGGGGCTGGTGAAGCTTTCTTT.

Worth noting for this clonotype: A read error may explain this, as a much larger clone is one base away. This likely comes from a read error, as the CDR3 has no conserved phenylalanine or tryptophan at its end. The gene calls are TRBV27 and TRBJ1-5; a possible D gene is TRBD1 (5 bases). The V end lost 0 bases, the J end lost 3 bases, and 12 bases lay between the germline ends. Per germline, CDR1 MNHEY and CDR2 SMNVEV (reference sequence). CDR3 length equals 16 residues. The DNA of the CDR3 is TGTGCCAGCAGTTTATCGGGGGGTTCCTTCAATCAGCCCCAGCATATT. Translation gives CASSLSGGSFNQPQHI.